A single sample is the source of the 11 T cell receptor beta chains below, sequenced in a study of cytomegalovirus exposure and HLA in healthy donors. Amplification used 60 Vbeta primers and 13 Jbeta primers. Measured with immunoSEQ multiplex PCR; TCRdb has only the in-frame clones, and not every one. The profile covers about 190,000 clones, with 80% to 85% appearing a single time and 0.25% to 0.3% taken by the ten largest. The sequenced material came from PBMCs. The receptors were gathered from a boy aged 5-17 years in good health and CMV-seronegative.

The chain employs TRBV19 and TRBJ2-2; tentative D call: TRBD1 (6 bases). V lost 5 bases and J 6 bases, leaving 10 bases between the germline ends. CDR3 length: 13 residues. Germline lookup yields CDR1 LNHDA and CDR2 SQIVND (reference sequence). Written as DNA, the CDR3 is TGTGCCAGTAGTGTACAGGGTTCCGGGGAGCTGTTTTTT. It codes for CASSVQGSGELFF. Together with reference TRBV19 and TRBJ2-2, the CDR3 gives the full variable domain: DGGITQSPKYLFRKEGQNVTLSCEQNLNHDAMYWYRQDPGQGLRLIYYSQIVNDFQKGDIAEGYSVSREKKESFPLTVTSAQKNPTAFYLCASSVQGSGELFFGEGSRLTVL.

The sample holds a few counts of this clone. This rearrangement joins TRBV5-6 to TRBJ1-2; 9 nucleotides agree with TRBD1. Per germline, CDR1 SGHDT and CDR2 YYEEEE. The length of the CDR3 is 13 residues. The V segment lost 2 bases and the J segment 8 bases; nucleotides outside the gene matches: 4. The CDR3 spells CASSLQGAEGYTF. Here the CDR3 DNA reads TGTGCCAGCAGCTTACAGGGGGCCGAGGGCTACACCTTC.

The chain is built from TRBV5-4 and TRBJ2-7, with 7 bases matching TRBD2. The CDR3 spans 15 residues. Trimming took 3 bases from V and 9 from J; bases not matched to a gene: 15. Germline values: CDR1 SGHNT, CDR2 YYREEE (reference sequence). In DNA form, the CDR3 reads TGTGCCAGCAGCTGGGACCGACAGCATCGCGGGGGGCAGTACTTC. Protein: CASSWDRQHRGGQYF.

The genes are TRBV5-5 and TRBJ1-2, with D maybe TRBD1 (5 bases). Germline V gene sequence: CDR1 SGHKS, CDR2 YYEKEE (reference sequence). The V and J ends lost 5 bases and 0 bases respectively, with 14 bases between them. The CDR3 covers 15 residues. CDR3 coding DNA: TGTGCCAGCAGGAACCAGGGATTCACTAACTATGGCTACACCTTC. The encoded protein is CASRNQGFTNYGYTF.

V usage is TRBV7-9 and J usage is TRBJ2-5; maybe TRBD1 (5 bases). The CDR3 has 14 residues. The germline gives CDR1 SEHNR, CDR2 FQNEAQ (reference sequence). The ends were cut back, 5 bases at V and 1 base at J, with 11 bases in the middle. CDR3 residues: CASSRGHSQETQYF. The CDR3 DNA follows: TGTGCCAGCAGCCGTGGACACTCCCAAGAGACCCAGTACTTC.

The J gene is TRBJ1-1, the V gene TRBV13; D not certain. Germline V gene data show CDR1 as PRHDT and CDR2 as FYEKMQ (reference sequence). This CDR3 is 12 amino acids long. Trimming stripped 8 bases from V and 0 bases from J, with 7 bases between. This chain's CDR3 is CASGTMNTEAFF. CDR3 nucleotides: TGTGCCAGCGGTACAATGAACACTGAAGCTTTCTTT. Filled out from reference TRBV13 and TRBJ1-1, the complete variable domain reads AAGVIQSPRHLIKEKRETATLKCYPIPRHDTVYWYQQGPGQDPQFLISFYEKMQSDKGSIPDRFSAQQFSDYHSELNMSSLELGDSALYFCASGTMNTEAFFGQGTRLTVV.

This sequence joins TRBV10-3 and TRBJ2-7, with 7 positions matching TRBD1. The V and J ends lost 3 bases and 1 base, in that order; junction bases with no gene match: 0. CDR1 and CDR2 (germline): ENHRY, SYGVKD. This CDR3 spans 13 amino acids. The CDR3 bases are TGTGCCATCAGTGACAGGGGGTCCTACGAGCAGTACTTC. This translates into CAISDRGSYEQYF.

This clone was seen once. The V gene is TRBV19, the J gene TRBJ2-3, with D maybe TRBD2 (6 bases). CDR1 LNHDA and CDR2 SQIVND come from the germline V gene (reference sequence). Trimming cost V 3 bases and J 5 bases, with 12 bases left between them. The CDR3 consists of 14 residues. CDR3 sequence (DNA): TGTGCCAGTAGTATTCCGACTAGTGTAGATACGCAGTATTTT. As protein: CASSIPTSVDTQYF.

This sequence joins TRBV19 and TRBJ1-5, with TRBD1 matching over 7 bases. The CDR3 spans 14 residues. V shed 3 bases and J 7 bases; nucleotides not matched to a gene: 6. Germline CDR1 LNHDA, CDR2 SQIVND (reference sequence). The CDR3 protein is CASSILQGGQPQHF. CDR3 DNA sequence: TGTGCCAGTAGTATTTTGCAGGGGGGACAGCCCCAGCATTTT.

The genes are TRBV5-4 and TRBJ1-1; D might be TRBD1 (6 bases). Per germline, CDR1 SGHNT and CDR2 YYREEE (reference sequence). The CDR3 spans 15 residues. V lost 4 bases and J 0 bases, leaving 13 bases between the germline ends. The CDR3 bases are TGTGCCAGCAGCGGAACCGGGACACTGAACACTGAAGCTTTCTTT. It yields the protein CASSGTGTLNTEAFF. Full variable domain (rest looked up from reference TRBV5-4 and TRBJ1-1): ETGVTQSPTHLIKTRGQQVTLRCSSQSGHNTVSWYQQALGQGPQFIFQYYREEENGRGNFPPRFSGLQFPNYSSELNVNALELDDSALYLCASSGTGTLNTEAFFGQGTRLTVV.

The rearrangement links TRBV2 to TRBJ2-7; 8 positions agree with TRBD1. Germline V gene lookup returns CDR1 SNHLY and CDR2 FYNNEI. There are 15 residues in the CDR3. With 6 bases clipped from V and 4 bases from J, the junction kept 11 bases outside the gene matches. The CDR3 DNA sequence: TGTGCCAGCAGAGATGGACAGGGATTAGGGTACGAGCAGTACTTC. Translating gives CASRDGQGLGYEQYF.